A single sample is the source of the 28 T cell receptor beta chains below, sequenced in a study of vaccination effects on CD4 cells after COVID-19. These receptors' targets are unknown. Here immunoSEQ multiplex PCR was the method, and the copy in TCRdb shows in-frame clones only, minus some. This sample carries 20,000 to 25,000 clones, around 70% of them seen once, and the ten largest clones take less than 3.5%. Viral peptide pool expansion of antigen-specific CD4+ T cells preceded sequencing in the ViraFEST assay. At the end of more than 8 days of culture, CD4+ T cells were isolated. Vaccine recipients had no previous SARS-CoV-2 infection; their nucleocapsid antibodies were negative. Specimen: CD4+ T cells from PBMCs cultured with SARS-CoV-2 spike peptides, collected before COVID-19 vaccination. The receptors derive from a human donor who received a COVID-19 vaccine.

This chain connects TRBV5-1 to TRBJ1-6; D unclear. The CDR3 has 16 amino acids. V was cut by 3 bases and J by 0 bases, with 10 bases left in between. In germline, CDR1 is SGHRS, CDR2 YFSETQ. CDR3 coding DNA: TGCGCCAGCAGCTCAGCACTGAGCTCCTATAATTCACCCCTCCACTTT. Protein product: CASSSALSSYNSPLHF.

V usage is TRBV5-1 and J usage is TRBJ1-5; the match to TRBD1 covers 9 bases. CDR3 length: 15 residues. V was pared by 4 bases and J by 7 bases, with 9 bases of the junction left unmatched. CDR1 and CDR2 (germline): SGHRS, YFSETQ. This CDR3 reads CASSPGQGGGQPQHF. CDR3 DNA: TGCGCCAGCAGCCCGGGACAGGGAGGGGGGCAGCCCCAGCATTTT.

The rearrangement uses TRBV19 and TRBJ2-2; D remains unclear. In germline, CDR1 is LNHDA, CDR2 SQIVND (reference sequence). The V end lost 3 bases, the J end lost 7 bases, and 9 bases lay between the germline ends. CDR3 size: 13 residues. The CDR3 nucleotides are TGTGCCAGTAGTATCGGCACCCTCGGGGAGCTGTTTTTT. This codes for CASSIGTLGELFF.

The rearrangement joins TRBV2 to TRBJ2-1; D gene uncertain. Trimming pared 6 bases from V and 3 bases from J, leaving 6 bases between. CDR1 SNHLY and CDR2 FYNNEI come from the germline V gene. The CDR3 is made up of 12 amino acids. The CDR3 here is CASRLGYNEQFF. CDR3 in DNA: TGTGCCAGCAGACTGGGCTACAATGAGCAGTTCTTC.

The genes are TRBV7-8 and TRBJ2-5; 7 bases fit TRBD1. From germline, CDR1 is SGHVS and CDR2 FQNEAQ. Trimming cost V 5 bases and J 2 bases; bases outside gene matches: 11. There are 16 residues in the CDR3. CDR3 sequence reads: CASSPLRTGRQETQYF. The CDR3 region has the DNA TGTGCCAGCAGCCCACTGAGGACAGGTCGACAAGAGACCCAGTACTTC.

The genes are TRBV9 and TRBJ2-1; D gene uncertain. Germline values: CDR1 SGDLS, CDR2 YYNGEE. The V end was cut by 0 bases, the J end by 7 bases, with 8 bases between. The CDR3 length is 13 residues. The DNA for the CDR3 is TGTGCCAGCAGCGTAGTGTCGAAAAATGAGCAGTTCTTC. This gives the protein CASSVVSKNEQFF.

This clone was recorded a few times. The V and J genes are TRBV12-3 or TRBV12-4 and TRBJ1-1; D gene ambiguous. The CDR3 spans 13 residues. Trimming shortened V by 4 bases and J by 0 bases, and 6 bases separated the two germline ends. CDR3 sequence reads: CASSSRLNTEAFF. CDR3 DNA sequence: TGTGCCAGCAGTTCCCGGCTGAACACTGAAGCTTTCTTT.

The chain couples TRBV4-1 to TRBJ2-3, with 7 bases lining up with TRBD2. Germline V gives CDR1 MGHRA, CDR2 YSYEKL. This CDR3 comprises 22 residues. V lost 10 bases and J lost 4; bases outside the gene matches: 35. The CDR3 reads CATTSGGRPLGWEGNDADTQYF. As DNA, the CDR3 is TGCGCCACTACGTCCGGAGGCAGGCCCTTGGGCTGGGAGGGTAATGACGCAGATACGCAGTATTTT.

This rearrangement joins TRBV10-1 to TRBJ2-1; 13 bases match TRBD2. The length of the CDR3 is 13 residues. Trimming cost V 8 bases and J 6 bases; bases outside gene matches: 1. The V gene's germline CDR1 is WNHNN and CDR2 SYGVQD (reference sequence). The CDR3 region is CASGLAGANEQFF. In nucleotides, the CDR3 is TGCGCCAGCGGACTAGCGGGAGCCAATGAGCAGTTCTTC.

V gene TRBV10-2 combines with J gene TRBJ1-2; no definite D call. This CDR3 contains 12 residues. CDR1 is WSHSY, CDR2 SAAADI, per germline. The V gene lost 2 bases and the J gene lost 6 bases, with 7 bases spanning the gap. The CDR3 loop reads CASSEVGNGYTF. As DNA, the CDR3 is TGCGCCAGCAGTGAGGTGGGGAATGGCTACACCTTC.

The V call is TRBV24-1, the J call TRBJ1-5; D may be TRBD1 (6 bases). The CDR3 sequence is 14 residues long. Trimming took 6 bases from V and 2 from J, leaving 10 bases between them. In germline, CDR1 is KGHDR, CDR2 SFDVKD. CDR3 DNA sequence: TGTGCCACCAGTATGACAGGAGGCAATCAGCCCCAGCATTTT. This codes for CATSMTGGNQPQHF.

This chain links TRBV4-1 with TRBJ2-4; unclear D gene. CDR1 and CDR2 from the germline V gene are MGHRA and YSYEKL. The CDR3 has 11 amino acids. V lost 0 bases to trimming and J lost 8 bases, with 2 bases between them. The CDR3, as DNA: TGCGCCAGCAGCCAAGATGACATTCAGTACTTC. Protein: CASSQDDIQYF.

Written as DNA, the CDR3 is TGTGCCAGCAGCTCATACCGCCCTACGACACCATCTAACTATGGCTACACCTTC. As protein: CASSSYRPTTPSNYGYTF. The chain combines TRBV7-2 with TRBJ1-2; D is unresolved. V gave up 4 bases and J gave up 0 bases, with 21 bases separating them. Germline assignment: CDR1 SGHTA and CDR2 FQGNSA. The length of the CDR3 is 18 residues.

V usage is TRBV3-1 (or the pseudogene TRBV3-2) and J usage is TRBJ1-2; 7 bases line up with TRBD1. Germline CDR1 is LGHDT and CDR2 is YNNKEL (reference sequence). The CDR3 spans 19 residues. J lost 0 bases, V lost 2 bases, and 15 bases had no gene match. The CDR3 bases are TGTGCCAGCAGCCAACTAACCATAGGGGGCATACCGACTAACTATGGCTACACCTTC. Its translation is CASSQLTIGGIPTNYGYTF.

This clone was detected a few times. CDR3 in amino acids: CASRPGRDRASEQYF. In DNA, the CDR3 is TGTGCCAGCAGGCCTGGGCGTGACAGGGCCAGCGAGCAGTACTTC. The chain is built from TRBV7-8 and TRBJ2-7; 7 nucleotides agree with TRBD1. CDR1 and CDR2 (germline): SGHVS, FQNEAQ. This CDR3 has 15 amino acids. J gave up 6 bases and V 6 bases, and 14 bases lay outside the gene matches.

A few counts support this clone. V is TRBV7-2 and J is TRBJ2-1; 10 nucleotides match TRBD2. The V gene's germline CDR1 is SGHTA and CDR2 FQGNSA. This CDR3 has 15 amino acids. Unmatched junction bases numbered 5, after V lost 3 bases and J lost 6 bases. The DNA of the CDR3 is TGTGCCAGCAGCTTTACAGCGGGAGGGAGCAATGAGCAGTTCTTC. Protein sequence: CASSFTAGGSNEQFF.

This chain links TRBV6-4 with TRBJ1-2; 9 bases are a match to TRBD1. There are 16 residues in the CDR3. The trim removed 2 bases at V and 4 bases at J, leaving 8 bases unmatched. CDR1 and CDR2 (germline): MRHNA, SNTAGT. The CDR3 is CASSDTYRDRAYGYTF. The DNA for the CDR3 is TGTGCCAGCAGTGACACGTACCGGGACAGGGCCTATGGCTACACCTTC.

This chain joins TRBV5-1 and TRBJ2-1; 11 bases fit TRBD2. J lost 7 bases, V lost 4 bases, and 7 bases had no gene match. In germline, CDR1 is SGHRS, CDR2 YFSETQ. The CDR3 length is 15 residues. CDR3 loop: CASSGSSGRLNEQFF. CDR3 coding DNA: TGCGCCAGCAGCGGCTCTAGCGGGAGGTTGAATGAGCAGTTCTTC.

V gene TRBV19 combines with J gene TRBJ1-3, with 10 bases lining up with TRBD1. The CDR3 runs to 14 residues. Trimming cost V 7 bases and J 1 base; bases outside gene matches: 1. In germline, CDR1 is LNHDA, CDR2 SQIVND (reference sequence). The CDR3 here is CASTDRGSGNTIYF. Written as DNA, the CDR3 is TGTGCCAGTACGGACAGGGGGTCTGGAAACACCATATATTTT.

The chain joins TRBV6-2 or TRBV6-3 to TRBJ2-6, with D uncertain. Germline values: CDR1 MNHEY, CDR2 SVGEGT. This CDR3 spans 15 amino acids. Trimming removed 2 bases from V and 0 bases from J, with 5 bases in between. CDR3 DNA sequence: TGTGCCAGCAGTTACGGGCTCTCTGGGGCCAACGTCCTGACTTTC. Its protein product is CASSYGLSGANVLTF.

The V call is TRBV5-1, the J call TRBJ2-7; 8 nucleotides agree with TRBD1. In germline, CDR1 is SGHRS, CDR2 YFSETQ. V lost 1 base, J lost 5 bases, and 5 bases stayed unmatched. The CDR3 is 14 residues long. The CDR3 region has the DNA TGCGCCAGCAGCTTGCAGGGGGCGCTGAACGAGCAGTACTTC. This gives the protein CASSLQGALNEQYF.

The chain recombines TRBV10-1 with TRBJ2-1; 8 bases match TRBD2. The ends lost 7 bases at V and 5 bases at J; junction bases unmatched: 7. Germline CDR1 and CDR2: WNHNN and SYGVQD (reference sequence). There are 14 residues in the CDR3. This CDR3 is CASTSSGLDNEQFF. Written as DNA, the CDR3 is TGCGCCAGCACATCTAGCGGGCTGGACAATGAGCAGTTCTTC.

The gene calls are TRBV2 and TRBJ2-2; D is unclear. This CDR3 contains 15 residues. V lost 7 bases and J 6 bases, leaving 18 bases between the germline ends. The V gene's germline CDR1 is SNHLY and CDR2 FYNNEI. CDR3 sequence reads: CASTRFVIGAGELFF. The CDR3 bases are TGTGCCAGCACCCGTTTTGTTATTGGGGCCGGGGAGCTGTTTTTT.

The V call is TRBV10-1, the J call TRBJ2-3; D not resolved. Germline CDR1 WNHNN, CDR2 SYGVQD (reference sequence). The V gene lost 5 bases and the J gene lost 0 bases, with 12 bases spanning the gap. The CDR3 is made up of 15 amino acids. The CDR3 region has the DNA TGCGCCAGCAGTCCCTGGGCCGCTAGCACAGATACGCAGTATTTT. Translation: CASSPWAASTDTQYF.

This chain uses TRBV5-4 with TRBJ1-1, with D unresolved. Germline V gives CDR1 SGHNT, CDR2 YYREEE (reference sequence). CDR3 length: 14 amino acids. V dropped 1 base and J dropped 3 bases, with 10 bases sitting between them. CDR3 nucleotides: TGTGCCAGCAGCTTGATTGGGGATGACACTGAAGCTTTCTTT. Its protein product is CASSLIGDDTEAFF. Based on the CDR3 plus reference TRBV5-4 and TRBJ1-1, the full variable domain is ETGVTQSPTHLIKTRGQQVTLRCSSQSGHNTVSWYQQALGQGPQFIFQYYREEENGRGNFPPRFSGLQFPNYSSELNVNALELDDSALYLCASSLIGDDTEAFFGQGTRLTVV.

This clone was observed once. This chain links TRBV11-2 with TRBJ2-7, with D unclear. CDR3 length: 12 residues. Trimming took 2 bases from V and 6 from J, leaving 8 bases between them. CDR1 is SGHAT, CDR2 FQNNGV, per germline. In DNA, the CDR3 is TGTGCCAGCAGCTTAACTCCCGGCGAGCAGTACTTC. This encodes CASSLTPGEQYF.

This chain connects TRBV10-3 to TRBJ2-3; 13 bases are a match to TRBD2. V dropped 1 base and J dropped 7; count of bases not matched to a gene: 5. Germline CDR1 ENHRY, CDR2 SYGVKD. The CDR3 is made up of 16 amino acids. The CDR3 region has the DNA TGTGCCATCAGTGAGTTGACTAGCGGGGGGACAAATACGCAGTATTTT. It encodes CAISELTSGGTNTQYF.

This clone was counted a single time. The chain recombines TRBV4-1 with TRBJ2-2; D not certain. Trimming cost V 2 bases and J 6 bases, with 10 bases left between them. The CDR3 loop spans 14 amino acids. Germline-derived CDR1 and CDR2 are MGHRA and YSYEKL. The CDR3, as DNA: TGCGCCAGCAGCCAACCCAGGCTATCCGGGGAGCTGTTTTTT. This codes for CASSQPRLSGELFF.